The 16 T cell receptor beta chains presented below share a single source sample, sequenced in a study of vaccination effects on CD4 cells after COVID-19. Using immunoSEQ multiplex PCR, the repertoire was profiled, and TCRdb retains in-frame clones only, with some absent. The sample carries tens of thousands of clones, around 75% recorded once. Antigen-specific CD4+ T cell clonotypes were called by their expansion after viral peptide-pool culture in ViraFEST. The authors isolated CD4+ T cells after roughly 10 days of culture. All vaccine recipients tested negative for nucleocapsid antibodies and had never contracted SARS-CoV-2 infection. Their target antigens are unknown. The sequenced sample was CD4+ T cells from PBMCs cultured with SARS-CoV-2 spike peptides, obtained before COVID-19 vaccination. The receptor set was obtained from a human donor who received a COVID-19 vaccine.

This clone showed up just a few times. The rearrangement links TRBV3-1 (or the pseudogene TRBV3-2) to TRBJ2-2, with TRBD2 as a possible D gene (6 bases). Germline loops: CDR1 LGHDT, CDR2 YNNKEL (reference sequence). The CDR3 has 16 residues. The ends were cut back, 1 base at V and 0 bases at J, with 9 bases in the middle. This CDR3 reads CASSQGPGANTGELFF. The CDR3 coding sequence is TGTGCCAGCAGCCAAGGGCCGGGGGCGAACACCGGGGAGCTGTTTTTT.

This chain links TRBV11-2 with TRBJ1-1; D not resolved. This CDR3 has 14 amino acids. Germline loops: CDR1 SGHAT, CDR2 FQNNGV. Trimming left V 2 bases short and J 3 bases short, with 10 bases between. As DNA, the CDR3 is TGTGCCAGCAGCTTATCGGGGTACTACACTGAAGCTTTCTTT. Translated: CASSLSGYYTEAFF.

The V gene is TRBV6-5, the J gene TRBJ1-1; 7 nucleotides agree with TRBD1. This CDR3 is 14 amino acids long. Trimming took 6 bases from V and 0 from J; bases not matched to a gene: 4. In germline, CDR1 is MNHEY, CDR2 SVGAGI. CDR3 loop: CASSQGQLNTEAFF. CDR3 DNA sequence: TGTGCCAGCAGCCAGGGACAGCTGAACACTGAAGCTTTCTTT.

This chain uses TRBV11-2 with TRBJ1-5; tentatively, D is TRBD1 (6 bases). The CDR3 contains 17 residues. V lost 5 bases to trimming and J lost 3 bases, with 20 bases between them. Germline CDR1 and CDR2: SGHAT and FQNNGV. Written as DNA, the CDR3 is TGTGCCAGCAGCCCGCGGGGGGGGGCCTTCGACAATCAGCCCCAGCATTTT. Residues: CASSPRGGAFDNQPQHF.

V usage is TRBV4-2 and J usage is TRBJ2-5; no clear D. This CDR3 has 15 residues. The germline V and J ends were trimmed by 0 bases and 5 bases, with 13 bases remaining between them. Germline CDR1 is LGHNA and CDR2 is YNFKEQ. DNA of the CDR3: TGTGCCAGCAGCCAAGACTATGGGCTACCCGAGACCCAGTACTTC. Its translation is CASSQDYGLPETQYF.

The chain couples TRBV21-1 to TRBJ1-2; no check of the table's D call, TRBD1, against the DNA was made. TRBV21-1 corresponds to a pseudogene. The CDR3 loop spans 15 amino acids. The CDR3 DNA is TGTGCCAGCAGCAAAGCAGGACAGGGTAACTATGGCTACACCTTC. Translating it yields CASSKAGQGNYGYTF.

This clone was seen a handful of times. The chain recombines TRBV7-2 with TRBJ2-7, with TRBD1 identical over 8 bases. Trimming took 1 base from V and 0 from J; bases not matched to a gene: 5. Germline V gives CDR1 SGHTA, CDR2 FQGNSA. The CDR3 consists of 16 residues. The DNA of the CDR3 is TGTGCCAGCAGCTTAGTTGAAACAGGGGGCTCCTACGAGCAGTACTTC. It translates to CASSLVETGGSYEQYF. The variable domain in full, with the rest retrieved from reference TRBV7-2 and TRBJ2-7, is GAGVSQSPSNKVTEKGKDVELRCDPISGHTALYWYRQSLGQGLEFLIYFQGNSAPDKSGLPSDRFSAERTGGSVSTLTIQRTQQEDSAVYLCASSLVETGGSYEQYFGPGTRLTVT.

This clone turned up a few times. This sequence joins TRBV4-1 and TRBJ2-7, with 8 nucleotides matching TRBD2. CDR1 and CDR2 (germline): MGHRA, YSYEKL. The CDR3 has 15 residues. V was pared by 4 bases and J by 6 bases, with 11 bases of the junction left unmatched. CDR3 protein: CASSLGASGSPEQYF. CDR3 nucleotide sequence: TGCGCCAGCAGCCTGGGCGCTAGCGGGTCTCCCGAGCAGTACTTC.

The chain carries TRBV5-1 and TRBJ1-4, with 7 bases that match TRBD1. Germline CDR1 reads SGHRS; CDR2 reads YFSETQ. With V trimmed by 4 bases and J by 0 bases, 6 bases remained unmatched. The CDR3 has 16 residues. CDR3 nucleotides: TGCGCCAGCAGCGCCGGGACAGCAGCAACTAATGAAAAACTGTTTTTT. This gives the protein CASSAGTAATNEKLFF.

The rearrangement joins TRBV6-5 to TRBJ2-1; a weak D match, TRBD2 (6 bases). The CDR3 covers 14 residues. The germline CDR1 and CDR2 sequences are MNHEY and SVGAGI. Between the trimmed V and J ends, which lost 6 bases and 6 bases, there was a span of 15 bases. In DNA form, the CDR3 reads TGTGCCAGCAGGGCCGGGACTGGAGGCAATGAGCAGTTCTTC. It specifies CASRAGTGGNEQFF.

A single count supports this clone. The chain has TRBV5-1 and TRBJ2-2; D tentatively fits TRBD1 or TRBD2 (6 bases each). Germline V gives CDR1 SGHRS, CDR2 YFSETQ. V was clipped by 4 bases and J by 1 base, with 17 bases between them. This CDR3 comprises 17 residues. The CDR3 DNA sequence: TGCGCCAGCAGCCGCGGGACACTCAGGCTGAACACCGGGGAGCTGTTTTTT. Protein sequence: CASSRGTLRLNTGELFF.

DNA for the CDR3: TGTGCCAGCTCACCCCCGGGACAGGGAAGCGAAAAACTGTTTTTT. It specifies CASSPPGQGSEKLFF. The chain links TRBV18 to TRBJ1-4, with 9 bases fitting TRBD1. Trimming cost V 3 bases and J 8 bases; bases outside gene matches: 7. The CDR3 spans 15 residues. Germline V lookup: CDR1 KGHSH, CDR2 LQKENI.

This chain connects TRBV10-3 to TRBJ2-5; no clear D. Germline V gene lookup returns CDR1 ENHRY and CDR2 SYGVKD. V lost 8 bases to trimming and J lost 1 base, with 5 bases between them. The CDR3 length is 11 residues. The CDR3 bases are TGTGCCATCGGTATCCAAGAGACCCAGTACTTC. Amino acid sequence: CAIGIQETQYF.

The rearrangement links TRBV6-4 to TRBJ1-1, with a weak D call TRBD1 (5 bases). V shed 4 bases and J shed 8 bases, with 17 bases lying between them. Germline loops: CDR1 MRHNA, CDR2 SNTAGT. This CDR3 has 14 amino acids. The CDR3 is CASSASPGEGEAFF. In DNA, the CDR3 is TGTGCCAGCAGTGCCTCGCCGGGGGAAGGGGAAGCTTTCTTT.

In DNA form, the CDR3 reads TGTGCCAGCAGCCAAGAAAGGGGAAGGGGCACTGAAGCTTTCTTT. Translation: CASSQERGRGTEAFF. The chain has TRBV14 and TRBJ1-1; maybe TRBD1 (5 bases). The ends were cut back, 0 bases at V and 4 bases at J, with 12 bases in the middle. This CDR3 has 15 residues. Germline V gene data show CDR1 as SGHDN and CDR2 as FVKESK. Full variable domain (rest looked up from reference TRBV14 and TRBJ1-1): EAGVTQFPSHSVIEKGQTVTLRCDPISGHDNLYWYRRVMGKEIKFLLHFVKESKQDESGMPNNRFLAERTGGTYSTLKVQPAELEDSGVYFCASSQERGRGTEAFFGQGTRLTVV.

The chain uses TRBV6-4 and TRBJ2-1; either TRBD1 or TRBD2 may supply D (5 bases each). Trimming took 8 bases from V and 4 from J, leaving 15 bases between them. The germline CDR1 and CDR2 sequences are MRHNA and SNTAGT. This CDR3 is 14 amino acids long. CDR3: CASARDRQYNEQFF. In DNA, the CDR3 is TGTGCCAGCGCCAGGGACCGACAATACAATGAGCAGTTCTTC.